This TCR beta chain was recorded in a study of tumor and adjacent non-tumor tissue in lung cancer. TCRbeta libraries were built with three rounds of nested PCR, modified from ARM-PCR. MiXCR was run by TCRdb on the multiplex PCR reads, yielding one entry per CDR3 protein. Of fewer than 120,000 distinct CDR3 sequences in the sample, 84% are singletons; the top ten hold approximately 22%. Germline CDR1 MGHRA, CDR2 YSYEKL. The CDR3 runs to 16 residues. The template was RNA from unsorted bulk tissue. Study outcomes and limitations: Compared with tumor, normal lung showed significantly lower TCR diversity.

This clonotype was seen a single time. The antigen remains undetermined. The germline gene is not matched at one end of the junction; a read error may be the cause. Sequencing input: lung tumor tissue. The sequence was collected from a man aged 70-80 years with non-small cell lung cancer. This chain connects TRBV4-1 to TRBJ2-5; 8 positions match TRBD2. The CDR3 spells CASSQLGLGGVETQNF. CDR3 DNA sequence: TGCGCCAGTAGCCAATTGGGACTAGGGGGAGTTGAGACCCAGAACTTC.